This TCR beta chain emerged from a study of cytomegalovirus exposure and HLA in healthy donors. Findings and limits, study-wide: A later analysis reportedly found fewer N-insertions in an Asian-associated ancestry cluster than the approximately 730-donor mean. Presence/absence analyses took donor sequencing depth as roughly uniform.

The primer mix had 60 Vbeta and 13 Jbeta primers. Only in-frame clones appear in the TCRdb table, and some are missing; sequencing was by immunoSEQ multiplex PCR. This sample contains roughly 190,000 clones. Donors sampled were nominally healthy, though unrecorded immune exposures were likely. About this clone itself: Its antigen remains unknown.

With V trimmed by 1 base and J by 5 bases, 11 bases remained unmatched. This CDR3 contains 17 residues. The germline V gene has CDR1 SGHNT and CDR2 YYREEE (reference sequence). Sequencing used PBMCs. The receptor was isolated from a woman younger than 30 in good health and CMV-seropositive. The rearrangement links TRBV5-4 to TRBJ2-5; TRBD2 agrees at 10 bases. This CDR3 is CASSLLASGGLGETQYF. The CDR3 DNA follows: TGTGCCAGCAGCTTGTTGGCTAGCGGGGGCCTAGGGGAGACCCAGTACTTC.